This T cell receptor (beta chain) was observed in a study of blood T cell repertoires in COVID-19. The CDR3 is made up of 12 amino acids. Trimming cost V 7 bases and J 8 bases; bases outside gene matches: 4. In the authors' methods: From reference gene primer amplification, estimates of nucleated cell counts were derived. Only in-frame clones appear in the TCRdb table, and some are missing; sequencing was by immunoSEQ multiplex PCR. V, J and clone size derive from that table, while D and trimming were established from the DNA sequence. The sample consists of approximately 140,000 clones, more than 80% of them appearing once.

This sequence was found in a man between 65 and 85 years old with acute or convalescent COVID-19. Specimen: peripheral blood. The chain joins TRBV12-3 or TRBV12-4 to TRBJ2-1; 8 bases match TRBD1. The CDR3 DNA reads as TGTGCCAGCACCTCAGGGGGCGATGAGCAGTTCTTC. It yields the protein CASTSGGDEQFF.